The 21 T cell receptor beta chains given below trace back to one sample, sequenced in a study of cytomegalovirus exposure and HLA in healthy donors. The PCR had 60 Vbeta and 13 Jbeta primers. TCRdb's table, derived via immunoSEQ multiplex PCR, lists solely in-frame clones and lacks some. There are about 65,000 clones in the sample; around 77% occur only once, and around 4% lies in the top ten. The sequenced sample consisted of PBMCs. All receptors derive from a woman between 25 and 40 years old in good health and CMV-seronegative.

The chain links TRBV5-4 to TRBJ2-4; TRBD2 is a possible D gene (5 bases). V dropped 1 base and J dropped 0 bases, with 11 bases sitting between them. Germline-derived CDR1 and CDR2 are SGHNT and YYREEE (reference sequence). This CDR3 comprises 16 residues. The CDR3 DNA sequence: TGTGCCAGCAGCTTGTCGTCTGCGGGAGCCAAAAACATTCAGTACTTC. Its protein product is CASSLSSAGAKNIQYF.

A single count supports this clone. The rearrangement joins TRBV29-1 to TRBJ2-2; possible D gene TRBD1, 5 bases. Between the trimmed V and J ends, which lost 4 bases and 5 bases, there was a span of 17 bases. The CDR3 has 15 amino acids. Germline assignment: CDR1 SQVTM and CDR2 ANQGSEA. CDR3 nucleotides: TGCAGCGTTGCTAGGCGGCAGGCAGGGACCGGGGAGCTGTTTTTT. Its translation is CSVARRQAGTGELFF.

The rearrangement joins TRBV7-8 to TRBJ2-1; 8 nucleotides agree with TRBD2. Germline V CDR1 and CDR2: SGHVS, FQNEAQ. V trimming: 1 base; J trimming: 4 bases; junction bases outside the gene matches: 6. The CDR3 totals 16 residues. The DNA for the CDR3 is TGTGCCAGCAGCTTAGTAGCGGGGACCCATTACAATGAGCAGTTCTTC. Residues: CASSLVAGTHYNEQFF.

The chain combines TRBV30 with TRBJ2-7; a weak D match, TRBD2 (5 bases). There are 14 residues in the CDR3. CDR1 and CDR2 from the germline V gene are GTSNPN and SVGIG (reference sequence). V dropped 0 bases and J dropped 2 bases, with 11 bases sitting between them. The CDR3 DNA reads as TGTGCCTGGAGTGTATACTCCGGGGCCTACGAGCAGTACTTC. The encoded protein is CAWSVYSGAYEQYF.

This clone has just one count. The V gene is TRBV2, the J gene TRBJ2-2, with TRBD1 identical over 12 bases. The trim removed 4 bases at V and 3 bases at J, leaving 0 bases unmatched. Germline values: CDR1 SNHLY, CDR2 FYNNEI. This CDR3 contains 15 residues. The CDR3 nucleotides are TGTGCCAGCAGTGGGGACAGGGGGCACACCGGGGAGCTGTTTTTT. Its protein product is CASSGDRGHTGELFF.

The chain links TRBV6-1 to TRBJ2-3; D is undetermined. V was pared by 8 bases and J by 2 bases, with 14 bases between. Looked up from germline, CDR1 is MNHNS and CDR2 is SASEGT. This CDR3 has 14 amino acids. CDR3 loop: CASGSGSATDTQYF. The CDR3 coding sequence is TGTGCCAGCGGGTCGGGTTCAGCCACAGATACGCAGTATTTT.

The chain has TRBV4-3 and TRBJ1-2; D might be TRBD1 (5 bases). Trimming cost V 0 bases and J 4 bases, with 15 bases left between them. CDR3 length: 16 residues. CDR1 LGHNA and CDR2 YSLEER come from the germline V gene. CDR3: CASSQDLQVEVYGYTF. CDR3 nucleotide sequence: TGCGCCAGCAGCCAAGATTTACAGGTTGAGGTCTATGGCTACACCTTC.

The rearrangement joins TRBV29-1 to TRBJ2-7; TRBD1 matches 10 bases. V lost 5 bases and J lost 1; bases outside the gene matches: 5. Germline V gene lookup returns CDR1 SQVTM and CDR2 ANQGSEA. The CDR3 consists of 14 residues. This chain's CDR3 is CSVLPGQGSYEQYF. The CDR3 nucleotides read TGCAGCGTTCTCCCGGGACAGGGGTCCTACGAGCAGTACTTC.

The CDR3 nucleotides read TGTGCCTGGAGTATAAGGGGGGGCGCGTCGGCTTTCTTT. This sequence encodes CAWSIRGGASAFF. V usage is TRBV30 and J usage is TRBJ1-1; D may be TRBD1 (6 bases). V shed 2 bases and J shed 11 bases, with 18 bases lying between them. The length of the CDR3 is 13 residues. CDR1 and CDR2 from the germline V gene are GTSNPN and SVGIG (reference sequence).

This rearrangement joins TRBV6-5 to TRBJ1-2, with 7 bases matching TRBD1. CDR3 length: 15 residues. V dropped 5 bases and J dropped 0; count of bases not matched to a gene: 6. Germline loops: CDR1 MNHEY, CDR2 SVGAGI. The CDR3 DNA follows: TGTGCCAGCAGTAACCAGGGGGGTTCTAACTATGGCTACACCTTC. As protein: CASSNQGGSNYGYTF.

The chain employs TRBV6-5 and TRBJ1-5; D is unresolved. V lost 0 bases to trimming and J lost 6 bases, with 6 bases between them. The CDR3 totals 13 residues. CDR1 and CDR2 from the germline V gene are MNHEY and SVGAGI. CDR3 protein: CASSYSVRQPQHF. CDR3 nucleotide sequence: TGTGCCAGCAGTTACTCTGTCCGTCAGCCCCAGCATTTT.

The V gene is TRBV10-3, the J gene TRBJ2-2, with 9 nucleotides matching TRBD2. The ends lost 6 bases at V and 4 bases at J; junction bases unmatched: 9. Germline CDR1 and CDR2: ENHRY and SYGVKD. The CDR3 is made up of 16 amino acids. The CDR3: CAISEAGGPRTGELFF. CDR3 sequence (DNA): TGTGCCATCAGCGAAGCGGGAGGCCCCCGCACCGGGGAGCTGTTTTTT.

This clone was counted a few times. The chain has TRBV6-1 and TRBJ2-7, with 11 bases lining up with TRBD1. Per the germline V gene, CDR1 is MNHNS and CDR2 is SASEGT. This CDR3 spans 14 amino acids. The junction had 2 bases not matched to a gene; V was cut back by 2 bases and J by 5 bases. Here the CDR3 reads CASSERDRGNEQYF. The DNA for the CDR3 is TGTGCCAGCAGTGAACGGGACAGGGGGAACGAGCAGTACTTC.

This clone was observed a single time. The rearrangement joins TRBV29-1 to TRBJ1-4, with 7 bases fitting TRBD1. This CDR3 has 13 amino acids. Looked up from germline, CDR1 is SQVTM and CDR2 is ANQGSEA. Germline trimming cut 6 bases from V and 6 bases from J; bases unmatched to any gene: 7. The CDR3 DNA is TGCAGCGTAACCGCGACAGGGCATGAAAAACTGTTTTTT. Its protein product is CSVTATGHEKLFF.

The chain has TRBV7-2 and TRBJ2-7, with 12 bases lining up with TRBD2. The V segment lost 6 bases and the J segment 3 bases; nucleotides outside the gene matches: 3. The CDR3 spans 14 residues. Germline V gives CDR1 SGHTA, CDR2 FQGNSA. Written as DNA, the CDR3 is TGTGCCAGCAGTTGGACTAGCGGGAACTACGAGCAGTACTTC. Translating it yields CASSWTSGNYEQYF.

CDR3 in DNA: TGTGCCTGCCCCCTTAGCGGGAGGACAGATACGCAGTATTTT. Protein sequence: CACPLSGRTDTQYF. This chain joins TRBV30 and TRBJ2-3; TRBD2 aligns across 10 bases. The CDR3 spans 14 residues. CDR1 and CDR2 (germline): GTSNPN, SVGIG (reference sequence). V lost 6 bases to trimming and J lost 3 bases; unmatched junction nucleotides: 6.

The chain links TRBV2 to TRBJ1-2, with D possibly TRBD1 on 6 matching bases. CDR1 is SNHLY, CDR2 FYNNEI, per germline. The CDR3 has 16 amino acids. Trimming pared 2 bases from V and 6 bases from J, leaving 19 bases between. CDR3 nucleotides: TGTGCCAGCAGTGAAACCGTTGAGACAGGCCCTCATGGCTACACCTTC. Protein: CASSETVETGPHGYTF.

The V and J genes are TRBV4-1 and TRBJ2-6; the D gene is possibly TRBD1 (6 bases). CDR1 and CDR2 from the germline V gene are MGHRA and YSYEKL. The CDR3 is made up of 16 amino acids. V was shortened by 4 bases and J by 0 bases, with 10 bases between the two germline ends. The CDR3 loop reads CASSLDRSSGANVLTF. As DNA, the CDR3 is TGCGCCAGCAGCCTCGACAGGAGCTCTGGGGCCAACGTCCTGACTTTC.

The chain uses TRBV30 and TRBJ1-2; D is uncertain. Germline lookup yields CDR1 GTSNPN and CDR2 SVGIG (reference sequence). This CDR3 region has 13 residues. Trimming stripped 1 base from V and 2 bases from J, with 8 bases between. The CDR3 nucleotides read TGTGCCTGGAGTGCAACGGGGAACTATGGCTACACCTTC. Protein product: CAWSATGNYGYTF.

CDR3 nucleotide sequence: TGTGCCAGCACCCCTGGGACAGGGAGGTACGAGCAGTACTTC. Translation: CASTPGTGRYEQYF. J is TRBJ2-7 and V is TRBV2; 9 positions match TRBD1. The ends lost 7 bases at V and 4 bases at J; junction bases unmatched: 8. This CDR3 spans 14 amino acids. CDR1 and CDR2 from the germline V gene are SNHLY and FYNNEI.

The chain links TRBV25-1 to TRBJ1-1, with TRBD1 as a possible D gene (6 bases). CDR1 and CDR2 (germline): MGHDK, SYGVNS. V lost 8 bases, J lost 11 bases, and 15 bases lay in between. The CDR3 sequence is 11 residues long. Here the CDR3 reads CASGETGGAFF. As DNA, the CDR3 is TGTGCCAGCGGGGAGACAGGAGGTGCTTTCTTT.